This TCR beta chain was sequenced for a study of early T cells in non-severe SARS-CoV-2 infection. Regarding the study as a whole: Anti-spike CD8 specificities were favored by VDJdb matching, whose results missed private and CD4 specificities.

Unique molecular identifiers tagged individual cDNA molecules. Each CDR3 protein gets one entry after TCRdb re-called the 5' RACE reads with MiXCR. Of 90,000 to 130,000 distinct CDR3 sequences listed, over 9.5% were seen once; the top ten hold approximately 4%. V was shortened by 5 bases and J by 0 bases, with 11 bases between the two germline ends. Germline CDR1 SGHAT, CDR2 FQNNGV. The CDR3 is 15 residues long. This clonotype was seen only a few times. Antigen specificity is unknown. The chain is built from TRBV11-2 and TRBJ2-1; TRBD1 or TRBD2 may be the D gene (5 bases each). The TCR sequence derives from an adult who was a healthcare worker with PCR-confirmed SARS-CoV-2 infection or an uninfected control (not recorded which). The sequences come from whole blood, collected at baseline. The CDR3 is CASSLGAGSYNEQFF. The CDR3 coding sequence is TGTGCCAGCAGCCTCGGGGCTGGCTCCTACAATGAGCAGTTCTTC.